The subject of this entry is one T cell receptor (beta chain). Its antigen is currently unknown. The naive CD8 fraction comprised CD45RO-negative cells positively selected for CCR7 and excluded terminally differentiated effector memory CD45RA+ cells. These data originate in a study of shared clonotypes between healthy human individuals. Trimming took off 8 bases at V and 4 bases at J, with 14 bases between the two ends. CDR3 length equals 12 residues. The germline V gene has CDR1 SQVTM and CDR2 ANQGSEA. Study results and caveats: A small donor pool kept down the genetic and exposure-history diversity that was represented. Shared across a few donors were around 4.7% of the naive CD4 clonotypes.

The test was conducted at deep level. Here immunoSEQ multiplex PCR was the method, and the copy in TCRdb shows in-frame clones only, minus some. This sample has about 2.1 million clones, with 85% to 95% found just once. The sample taken for sequencing was naive CD8+ T cells from PBMCs. The J gene is TRBJ1-1, the V gene TRBV29-1, with D unclear. The TCR comes from a young man in good health. Some clones in this sample may be carry-over from other donors' samples. The CDR3: CSTEGLGTEAFF. In DNA form, the CDR3 reads TGCAGCACCGAGGGTTTGGGCACTGAAGCTTTCTTT.